These 13 T cell receptor beta chains were sequenced from one sample in a study of shared clonotypes between healthy human individuals (dated by TCRdb to 2020 to 2022). Libraries came from the immunoSEQ multiplex PCR assay. TCRdb took over this immuneACCESS table, retaining in-frame rearrangements with V and J assigned. Such tables are incomplete; in checked studies, under half of the missing clones stem from an unresolved V gene, and the remainder is unexplained. The sample table contains more than 2,000,000 clones; only one count was recorded for 90% to 95% of them. Together, the top ten hold about 0.39% of the sample. The sequencing sample was made of naive CD4+ T cells from PBMCs. Per the publication, the cell subset or site label means: CD45RA+ positively selected. These receptors were obtained from a man younger than 35 in good health. Some clones in this sample may be carry-over from other donors' samples.

This chain connects TRBV4-1 to TRBJ2-2; 7 bases agree with TRBD1. The germline gives CDR1 MGHRA, CDR2 YSYEKL. The CDR3 runs 16 residues. With 0 bases clipped from V and 4 bases from J, the junction kept 5 bases outside the gene matches. The CDR3 is CASSQEGGVGTGELFF. The CDR3 DNA reads as TGCGCCAGCAGCCAAGAAGGGGGCGTCGGCACCGGGGAGCTGTTTTTT.

The V and J genes are TRBV5-1 and TRBJ2-5; D ambiguous. V was cut by 0 bases and J by 6 bases, with 15 bases left in between. Germline V CDR1 and CDR2: SGHRS, YFSETQ. The CDR3 covers 15 residues. The CDR3 loop is CASSLAPAGQKTQYF. CDR3 bases: TGCGCCAGCAGCTTGGCCCCTGCAGGCCAGAAGACCCAGTACTTC.

J is TRBJ1-4 and V is TRBV5-1, with 8 nucleotides matching TRBD1. The CDR3 totals 13 residues. V gave up 3 bases and J gave up 14 bases; unmatched junction bases: 9. CDR1 SGHRS and CDR2 YFSETQ come from the germline V gene. Here the CDR3 reads CASSSGTGALLFF. The CDR3 coding sequence is TGCGCCAGCAGCTCGGGGACAGGTGCCCTCCTGTTTTTT.

The J gene is TRBJ2-2, the V gene TRBV28; the match to TRBD2 covers 8 bases. V shed 4 bases and J 3 bases; nucleotides not matched to a gene: 7. This CDR3 is built from 16 residues. Germline-derived CDR1 and CDR2 are MDHEN and SYDVKM. The CDR3 nucleotides are TGTGCCAGCAGTTCCCCCGCGGGAGGCGACACCGGGGAGCTGTTTTTT. Its translation is CASSSPAGGDTGELFF.

J is TRBJ2-1 and V is TRBV7-2; D gene unclear. V was shortened by 4 bases and J by 6 bases, with 13 bases between the two germline ends. CDR1 SGHTA and CDR2 FQGNSA come from the germline V gene. This CDR3 has 14 residues. The CDR3: CASSSRATFNEQFF. In nucleotides, the CDR3 is TGTGCCAGCAGCTCCCGGGCCACTTTCAATGAGCAGTTCTTC.

This chain uses TRBV7-8 with TRBJ2-7; D is perhaps TRBD2 (6 bases). This CDR3 contains 13 residues. In germline, CDR1 is SGHVS, CDR2 FQNEAQ. V dropped 6 bases and J dropped 4 bases, with 13 bases sitting between them. CDR3 coding DNA: TGTGCCAGCAGGCCCACGGGGGTATACGAGCAGTACTTC. It yields the protein CASRPTGVYEQYF.

This clone has just one count. The V call is TRBV2, the J call TRBJ1-3; D gene ambiguous. CDR1 and CDR2 (germline): SNHLY, FYNNEI. The CDR3 loop spans 16 amino acids. The V end was cut by 4 bases, the J end by 0 bases, with 13 bases between. The DNA of the CDR3 is TGTGCCAGCAGTGTTTTTCAGGCCAGCTCTGGAAACACCATATATTTT. Translating it yields CASSVFQASSGNTIYF. The whole variable domain, filled in from reference TRBV2 and TRBJ1-3, reads EPEVTQTPSHQVTQMGQEVILRCVPISNHLYFYWYRQILGQKVEFLVSFYNNEISEKSEIFDDQFSVERPDGSNFTLKIRSTKLEDSAMYFCASSVFQASSGNTIYFGEGSWLTVV.

The V call is TRBV7-8, the J call TRBJ1-2; the D is unclear. This CDR3 is 12 amino acids long. In germline, CDR1 is SGHVS, CDR2 FQNEAQ. Trimming shortened V by 3 bases and J by 8 bases, and 10 bases separated the two germline ends. CDR3 region: CASSFRFRGYTF. CDR3 in DNA: TGTGCCAGCAGCTTTAGATTTCGGGGCTACACCTTC.

The V gene is TRBV5-6, the J gene TRBJ2-3, with TRBD2 identical over 11 bases. The V segment lost 4 bases and the J segment 7 bases; nucleotides outside the gene matches: 5. This CDR3 spans 14 amino acids. Germline V gives CDR1 SGHDT, CDR2 YYEEEE. The CDR3 nucleotides read TGTGCCAGCAGCCCCGGGACTAGCGGCTATACGCAGTATTTT. The encoded protein is CASSPGTSGYTQYF. Full variable domain (remainder filled in from reference TRBV5-6 and TRBJ2-3): DAGVTQSPTHLIKTRGQQVTLRCSPKSGHDTVSWYQQALGQGPQFIFQYYEEEERQRGNFPDRFSGHQFPNYSSELNVNALLLGDSALYLCASSPGTSGYTQYFGPGTRLTVL.

The genes are TRBV5-6 and TRBJ1-5; D gene uncertain. Germline V gene sequence: CDR1 SGHDT, CDR2 YYEEEE. The CDR3 runs to 16 residues. V gave up 3 bases and J gave up 1 base, with 14 bases separating them. The CDR3 loop is CASSWGGIRSNQPQHF. CDR3 DNA sequence: TGTGCCAGCAGCTGGGGAGGCATCCGAAGCAATCAGCCCCAGCATTTT.

The gene calls are TRBV5-4 and TRBJ2-7; D possibly corresponds to TRBD1 (6 bases). From germline, CDR1 is SGHNT and CDR2 YYREEE (reference sequence). V dropped 4 bases and J dropped 7 bases, with 21 bases sitting between them. The CDR3 totals 15 residues. The CDR3, as DNA: TGTGCCAGCAGCATGACAGGTGATCGGCTAGGGGAGCAGTACTTC. Translating it yields CASSMTGDRLGEQYF.

This rearrangement joins TRBV18 to TRBJ2-3, with TRBD2 matching over 10 bases. J lost 2 bases, V lost 3 bases, and 5 bases had no gene match. The CDR3 consists of 16 residues. Germline lookup yields CDR1 KGHSH and CDR2 LQKENI. CDR3 coding DNA: TGTGCCAGCTCACCCGGACTAGCGGCGAACACAGATACGCAGTATTTT. Translating gives CASSPGLAANTDTQYF.

This chain connects TRBV7-3 to TRBJ2-2, with unresolved D. The ends were cut back, 6 bases at V and 2 bases at J, with 7 bases in the middle. Germline values: CDR1 SGHTA, CDR2 FQGTGA. This CDR3 region has 13 residues. CDR3 sequence: CASRDRNTGELFF. The CDR3 coding sequence is TGTGCCAGCAGAGACCGAAACACCGGGGAGCTGTTTTTT.